Listed below are T cell receptor beta chains from one sample, sequenced in a study of cytomegalovirus exposure and HLA in healthy donors. Measured with immunoSEQ multiplex PCR; TCRdb has only the in-frame clones, and not every one. The sample lists tens of thousands of clones, around 95% occurring once. Sequenced sample: PBMCs. The receptors shown here come from a young woman in good health and CMV-seronegative. CDR3s include the opening cysteine and the closing phenylalanine or tryptophan. Fields, in order: clone size, D gene, J gene, V gene, CDR3 DNA, CDR3 protein. A D gene is named only where the DNA matches it firmly. Size values are once, few and many counts, or a class for expanded clones, and some rows have none.

NA	NA	TRBJ2-7	TRBV9	TGTGCCAGCAGCCCTAATGTGGGAGGCGAGCAGTACTTC	CASSPNVGGEQYF
NA	NA	TRBJ2-7	TRBV4-1	TGCGCCAGCAGCAACCTTCAGGGTTTAAGATACGAGCAGTACTTC	CASSNLQGLRYEQYF
NA	NA	TRBJ2-7	TRBV7-9	TGTGCCAGCAGCGACCAGAACAGGGTTGCGGAGCAGTACTTC	CASSDQNRVAEQYF
NA	TRBD1	TRBJ1-5	TRBV6-5	TGTGCCAGCCAGGGGGTTGGCAATCAGCCCCAGCATTTT	CASQGVGNQPQHF
NA	NA	TRBJ1-3	TRBV9	TGTGCCAGCAGCGTAGCGGGAAACACCATATATTTT	CASSVAGNTIYF
NA	TRBD2	TRBJ2-5	TRBV7-9	TGTGCCAGCAGCATCAAAGTCGCACTAGCGGGAGTAGAGACCCAGTACTTC	CASSIKVALAGVETQYF
NA	NA	TRBJ1-2	TRBV28	TGTGCCAGCACCTTGACGGACAATCTCGGCTACACCTTC	CASTLTDNLGYTF
few	NA	TRBJ1-2	TRBV27	TGTGCCAGCAGTTTTTCGACAGGCCCGTGGGGCTACACCTTC	CASSFSTGPWGYTF
NA	TRBD1	TRBJ2-7	TRBV5-4	TGTGCCAGCAGTCCGGACAGGGCCTCTTCTTACGAGCAGTACTTC	CASSPDRASSYEQYF
NA	TRBD2	TRBJ2-5	TRBV9	TGTGCCAGCAGCGCCTTAGCGGGAGAGACCCAGTACTTC	CASSALAGETQYF
NA	TRBD1	TRBJ2-2	TRBV7-2	TGTGCCAGCACAGACGGGGCAGGGGGAATCACCGGGGAGCTGTTTTTT	CASTDGAGGITGELFF
once	NA	TRBJ2-2	TRBV2	TGTGCCAGCAGTACGCGACTAGACACCGGGGAGCTGTTTTTT	CASSTRLDTGELFF
NA	NA	TRBJ2-5	TRBV18	TGTGCCAGCTCCCCGGGGGAGACCCAGTACTTC	CASSPGETQYF
once	NA	TRBJ2-7	TRBV21-1	TGTGCCGGCACTACGCCTGAGCAGTACTTC	CAGTTPEQYF
NA	NA	TRBJ2-3	TRBV5-1	TGCGCCAGCAGCCCCATTTGGGCTAGCACAGATACGCAGTATTTT	CASSPIWASTDTQYF
NA	NA	TRBJ1-2	TRBV30	TGTGCCTGGAGGCCAGGGTTTTCTGGCTACACCTTC	CAWRPGFSGYTF
NA	NA	TRBJ2-3	TRBV5-1	TGCGCCAGCAGCCCCCGACTCAGACATACGCAGTATTTT	CASSPRLRHTQYF
NA	TRBD1	TRBJ2-3	TRBV6-5	TGTGCCAGCTCTTCGGACAGGCTAGGCACAGATACGCAGTATTTT	CASSSDRLGTDTQYF